These 2 T cell receptor beta chains were all obtained from the same sample, sequenced in a study of blood T cells in healthy people across ages (dated by TCRdb to 2014 to 2015). Library preparation employed 5' RACE. Instrument on record: Illumina HiSeq 2500. The second PCR ran for about 6 to 11 cycles and used a J-beta primer mix along with a sample-barcoded 5' primer. TCRdb reanalyzed the raw reads on its own, using fastp at Q25 for trimming and MiXCR for clone calling, and kept in-frame beta chains. Merged by CDR3 protein, the rows form single entries marked with the most common genes and DNA. The sample includes 550,000 to 650,000 distinct CDR3 sequences, with roughly a quarter observed a single time. The ten largest account for roughly 3.5% of the sample. These same data were also listed under a study on T cells of mothers and their children.

The sequenced sample was blood. The receptors derive from a boy aged 2 to 10 in good health.

This clonotype was found a few times. It may be a read error: a sequence one base away is much more abundant. The chain recombines TRBV29-1 with TRBJ2-7, with D tentatively TRBD1 (6 bases). The germline CDR1 and CDR2 sequences are SQVTM and ANQGSEA. This CDR3 is 11 amino acids long. Deletions cut 4 bases from V and 3 bases from J, with 7 bases between. The CDR3 nucleotides read TGCAGCGTTGTGACAGGCTACGAGCAGTACTTC. As protein: CSVVTGYEQYF.

This clonotype was seen at least ten times. This chain joins TRBV5-1 and TRBJ2-5; 12 bases fit TRBD2. The CDR3 has 16 residues. J lost 4 bases, V lost 3 bases, and 7 bases had no gene match. CDR1 and CDR2 (germline): SGHRS, YFSETQ. Written as DNA, the CDR3 is TGCGCCAGCAGCTCCTTACTAGCGGGAGGAGGAGAGACCCAGTACTTC. It codes for CASSSLLAGGGETQYF.